Sample share makes the clone carrying this T cell receptor beta chain medium-sized. Its antigen is currently unknown. This beta chain is an unintended read in a library built for alpha chains; its size means little. TCRdb ran MiXCR on the 5' RACE reads and lists one entry per CDR3 protein. This table has 9,500 to 11,000 distinct CDR3 sequences, 9% to 15% appearing once. The sample originates from a study of spatial heterogeneity in lung cancer. Study information: In tumor regions, TCR transcript counts tracked strongly with a T cell module score from matched bulk RNA-seq.

The time point is: sample taken at primary tumor resection. Overall study results and limits: In tumors, expanded intratumoral alpha and beta TCR counts tracked mutation counts.

V was pared by 0 bases and J by 3 bases, with 9 bases between. The germline CDR1 and CDR2 sequences are MNHEY and SVGAGI. The CDR3 totals 14 residues. The sequence was collected from a male donor with early-stage non-small cell lung cancer. The sample consisted of lung tumor tissue, taken at surgery. The J gene is TRBJ2-7, the V gene TRBV6-5, with D tentatively TRBD2 (6 bases). CDR3 loop: CASSYSRGNYEQYF. The CDR3 DNA follows: TGTGCCAGCAGTTACTCTCGGGGGAACTACGAGCAGTACTTC.